Listed here are 2 T cell receptor beta chains from one sample, sequenced in a study of blood T cell repertoires in COVID-19. Produced via immunoSEQ multiplex PCR; TCRdb's table is partial and in-frame only. The sample yields 150,000 to 250,000 clones, about 80% seen once. The sample taken for sequencing was peripheral blood. These TCRs come from a human donor with acute or convalescent COVID-19. The donor label of this sample is uncertain.

V gene TRBV7-2 combines with J gene TRBJ2-7, with 13 bases lining up with TRBD2. The CDR3 runs to 14 residues. Trimming removed 5 bases from V and 5 bases from J; junction bases left unmatched: 3. CDR1 and CDR2 (germline): SGHTA, FQGNSA. The CDR3 DNA follows: TGTGCCAGCAGCCGGACTAGCGGGAGAGACGAGCAGTACTTC. Encoded protein: CASSRTSGRDEQYF.

This clone was counted a single time. The chain links TRBV30 to TRBJ1-1; D is uncertain. The length of the CDR3 is 15 residues. Germline CDR1 GTSNPN, CDR2 SVGIG (reference sequence). V was shortened by 1 base and J by 1 base, with 13 bases between the two germline ends. DNA of the CDR3: TGTGCCTGGAGTGCCACTCGGCGCGGGAACACTGAAGCTTTCTTT. It encodes CAWSATRRGNTEAFF. The entire variable domain, with the rest obtained from reference TRBV30 and TRBJ1-1, is as follows: SQTIHQWPATLVQPVGSPLSLECTVEGTSNPNLYWYRQAAGRGLQLLFYSVGIGQISSEVPQNLSASRPQDRQFILSSKKLLLSDSGFYLCAWSATRRGNTEAFFGQGTRLTVV.